The 22 T cell receptor beta chains in this list originate from one sample, sequenced in a study of CD8+ T cells in alopecia areata. After isolation, RNA underwent reverse transcription to generate cDNA as the sequencing template. This table comes from immunoSEQ multiplex PCR, and its TCRdb copy is limited to in-frame clones, with some not included. Of around 80,000 clones in the sample, about 51% were seen once. Sequenced sample: NKG2D-high CD8+ T cells sorted from blood. The receptors here all came from a human donor with alopecia areata.

V usage is TRBV6-5 and J usage is TRBJ2-4; the D is unclear. CDR1 MNHEY and CDR2 SVGAGI come from the germline V gene. This CDR3 is built from 15 residues. V lost 4 bases and J 1 base, leaving 11 bases between the germline ends. The CDR3 nucleotides read TGTGCCAGCAGTTCCGGTACATGGGCCAAAAACATTCAGTACTTC. This gives the protein CASSSGTWAKNIQYF.

The rearrangement joins TRBV29-1 to TRBJ2-1, with D hard to call. Per germline, CDR1 SQVTM and CDR2 ANQGSEA. This CDR3 spans 11 amino acids. The CDR3 loop is CSTYGYNEQFF. CDR3 nucleotides: TGCTCCACGTACGGATACAATGAGCAGTTCTTC.

V gene TRBV29-1 combines with J gene TRBJ1-1; D gene uncertain. In germline, CDR1 is SQVTM, CDR2 ANQGSEA. This CDR3 comprises 8 residues. V was shortened by 7 bases and J by 11 bases, with 8 bases between the two germline ends. The DNA for the CDR3 is TGCAGCGCCCTGGGGGCTTTCTTT. It translates to CSALGAFF.

The V gene is TRBV27, the J gene TRBJ1-1; D not resolved. CDR3 length equals 14 residues. Germline loops: CDR1 MNHEY, CDR2 SMNVEV (reference sequence). Trimming took 7 bases from V and 2 from J, leaving 14 bases between them. The CDR3 coding sequence is TGTGCCAGCACCCGAATTGGCCTTAACACTGAAGCTTTCTTT. This translates into CASTRIGLNTEAFF.

The chain couples TRBV28 to TRBJ2-7, with 7 bases that match TRBD1. This CDR3 contains 13 residues. The V and J ends lost 3 bases and 5 bases, in that order; junction bases with no gene match: 4. Germline-derived CDR1 and CDR2 are MDHEN and SYDVKM. CDR3: CASSLTGWNEQYF. CDR3 DNA: TGTGCCAGCAGTTTGACAGGGTGGAACGAGCAGTACTTC.

V is TRBV21-1 and J is TRBJ1-1. TRBV21-1 is noted as a pseudogene. The CDR3 loop spans 11 amino acids. CDR3 amino acids: CASSIFIEAFF. As DNA, the CDR3 is TGTGCCAGCAGCATATTTATTGAAGCTTTCTTT.

The CDR3 loop reads CASSLNWDEKLFF. The CDR3 DNA sequence: TGTGCCAGCAGCTTAAATTGGGATGAAAAACTGTTTTTT. The V gene is TRBV7-2, the J gene TRBJ1-4; no reliable D call. CDR3 size: 13 residues. Germline V gene lookup returns CDR1 SGHTA and CDR2 FQGNSA. V shed 2 bases and J shed 6 bases, with 7 bases lying between them.

Only a few counts were recorded for this clone. This sequence joins TRBV6-5 and TRBJ2-1; TRBD1 matches at 8 bases. V dropped 6 bases and J dropped 8; count of bases not matched to a gene: 9. The CDR3 contains 14 residues. Looked up from germline, CDR1 is MNHEY and CDR2 is SVGAGI. CDR3 in amino acids: CASRPGTGSHEQFF. The CDR3 DNA reads as TGTGCCAGCAGACCCGGGACAGGTTCCCATGAGCAGTTCTTC.

The chain is built from TRBV29-1 and TRBJ2-5; D not resolved. From germline, CDR1 is SQVTM and CDR2 ANQGSEA. V lost 4 bases, J lost 4 bases, and 13 bases lay in between. CDR3 length: 13 residues. The CDR3 DNA reads TGCAGCGTTGTCGGCCCGGAACGAGAGACCCAGTACTTC. Amino acids: CSVVGPERETQYF.

The genes are TRBV28 and TRBJ2-4, with 8 bases fitting TRBD1. The CDR3 runs to 14 residues. J lost 7 bases, V lost 5 bases, and 7 bases had no gene match. The germline V gene encodes CDR1 MDHEN and CDR2 SYDVKM. The CDR3 region is CASSTRDRRNIQYF. CDR3 bases: TGTGCCAGCAGTACCCGGGACAGGCGCAACATTCAGTACTTC.

This clone occurred a few times. The chain combines TRBV28 with TRBJ2-3; a weak D match, TRBD1 (6 bases). The CDR3 covers 14 residues. Germline loops: CDR1 MDHEN, CDR2 SYDVKM. Deletions cut 7 bases from V and 6 bases from J, with 17 bases between. The CDR3 reads CASTYRGRGDTQYF. The DNA for the CDR3 is TGTGCCAGCACCTATAGGGGGAGAGGTGATACGCAGTATTTT.

The genes are TRBV9 and TRBJ1-1, with D tentatively TRBD1 (6 bases). The germline V gene encodes CDR1 SGDLS and CDR2 YYNGEE. V was shortened by 3 bases and J by 1 base, with 7 bases between the two germline ends. The CDR3 spans 13 residues. The CDR3 sequence is CASSGGPNTEAFF. The CDR3 DNA reads TGTGCCAGCAGCGGGGGGCCGAACACTGAAGCTTTCTTT.

The sample holds a few counts of this clone. The rearrangement joins TRBV19 to TRBJ1-6; D not certain. Looked up from germline, CDR1 is LNHDA and CDR2 is SQIVND (reference sequence). The CDR3 consists of 12 residues. The V end lost 3 bases, the J end lost 5 bases, and 2 bases lay between the germline ends. As DNA, the CDR3 is TGTGCCAGTAGTATTGATAATTCACCCCTCCACTTT. This sequence encodes CASSIDNSPLHF.

This CDR3 reads CASSSGLGKTQYF. CDR3 DNA: TGTGCCAGCAGCTCCGGACTGGGAAAGACCCAGTACTTC. The chain has TRBV7-9 and TRBJ2-5; D might be TRBD2 (5 bases). V lost 4 bases to trimming and J lost 6 bases, with 12 bases between them. The CDR3 runs 13 residues. Germline V gives CDR1 SEHNR, CDR2 FQNEAQ (reference sequence).

The rearrangement joins TRBV6-5 to TRBJ2-7, with a weak D call TRBD1 (6 bases). Germline CDR1 MNHEY, CDR2 SVGAGI. The ends were cut back, 10 bases at V and 3 bases at J, with 16 bases in the middle. The CDR3 has 13 residues. The CDR3 sequence is CATAVQGVYEQYF. The DNA for the CDR3 is TGTGCCACTGCCGTACAGGGAGTCTACGAGCAGTACTTC.

CDR3 sequence reads: CAISASGRGQETQYF. CDR3 coding DNA: TGTGCCATCAGTGCTAGCGGGAGGGGTCAAGAGACCCAGTACTTC. The rearrangement links TRBV10-3 to TRBJ2-5; TRBD2 matches at 12 bases. V lost 4 bases, J lost 2 bases, and 2 bases stayed unmatched. The CDR3 is 15 amino acids. Germline V gives CDR1 ENHRY, CDR2 SYGVKD.

In this sample, this clone turned up a few times. V gene TRBV6-5 combines with J gene TRBJ2-5, with D unresolved. V lost 2 bases, J lost 5 bases, and 12 bases lay in between. The CDR3 covers 14 residues. Germline-derived CDR1 and CDR2 are MNHEY and SVGAGI. This chain's CDR3 is CASSYLGLKETQYF. CDR3 nucleotide sequence: TGTGCCAGCAGTTACCTCGGGCTCAAGGAGACCCAGTACTTC.

The chain links TRBV29-1 to TRBJ1-1; D not resolved. CDR3 length: 11 amino acids. Germline V gives CDR1 SQVTM, CDR2 ANQGSEA. Trimming pared 4 bases from V and 5 bases from J, leaving 8 bases between. CDR3 region: CSVVPGTEAFF. The CDR3 nucleotides are TGCAGCGTTGTACCGGGGACTGAAGCTTTCTTT.

In this sample, this clone turned up a few times. The chain joins TRBV28 to TRBJ1-1; 12 bases align to TRBD1. Germline-derived CDR1 and CDR2 are MDHEN and SYDVKM. CDR3 length: 15 amino acids. Unmatched junction bases numbered 4, after V lost 2 bases and J lost 6 bases. The CDR3 DNA sequence: TGTGCCAGCAGTTTAGGGGGGGACAGGGGGCCTGAAGCTTTCTTT. This encodes CASSLGGDRGPEAFF.

The CDR3 loop is CASSLRQGIYEQYF. The CDR3 coding sequence is TGTGCCAGCAGTTTGCGACAGGGGATCTACGAGCAGTACTTC. V usage is TRBV27 and J usage is TRBJ2-7, with TRBD1 identical over 8 bases. The germline CDR1 and CDR2 sequences are MNHEY and SMNVEV (reference sequence). Trimming took 3 bases from V and 3 from J; bases not matched to a gene: 4. This CDR3 spans 14 amino acids.

This clone turned up a few times. J is TRBJ2-5 and V is TRBV29-1; TRBD1 agrees at 8 bases. Trimming at V came to 6 bases and at J to 5 bases, leaving 8 bases not matched to a gene. This CDR3 spans 13 amino acids. The V gene's germline CDR1 is SQVTM and CDR2 ANQGSEA. The chain's CDR3 is CSVTQGAGETQYF. CDR3 bases: TGCAGCGTGACGCAGGGGGCTGGGGAGACCCAGTACTTC.

This clone has a handful of counts. This chain connects TRBV29-1 to TRBJ2-7, with 8 bases lining up with TRBD2. This CDR3 has 14 amino acids. Germline assignment: CDR1 SQVTM and CDR2 ANQGSEA. Trimming removed 4 bases from V and 0 bases from J; junction bases left unmatched: 5. The CDR3 protein is CSVVGLDSSYEQYF. The CDR3, as DNA: TGCAGCGTTGTGGGACTAGACAGCTCCTACGAGCAGTACTTC.